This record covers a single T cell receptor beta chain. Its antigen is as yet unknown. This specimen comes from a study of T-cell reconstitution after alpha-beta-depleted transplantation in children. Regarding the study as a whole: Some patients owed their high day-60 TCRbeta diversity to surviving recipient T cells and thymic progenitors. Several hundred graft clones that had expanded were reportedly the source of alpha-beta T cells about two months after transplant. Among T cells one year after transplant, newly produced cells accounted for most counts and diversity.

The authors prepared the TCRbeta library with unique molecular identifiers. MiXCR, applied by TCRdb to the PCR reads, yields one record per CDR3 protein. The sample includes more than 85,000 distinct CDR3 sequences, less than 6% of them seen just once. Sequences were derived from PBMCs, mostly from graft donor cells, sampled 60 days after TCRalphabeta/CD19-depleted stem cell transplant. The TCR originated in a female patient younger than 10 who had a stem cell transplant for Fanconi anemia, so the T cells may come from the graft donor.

The CDR3 is CASRGLGELKTQYF. CDR3 DNA sequence: TGTGCCAGCAGGGGCCTCGGAGAGCTCAAGACCCAGTACTTC. This chain uses TRBV28 with TRBJ2-5; D not certain. This CDR3 is built from 14 residues. The germline V and J ends were trimmed by 6 bases and 6 bases, with 17 bases remaining between them. Germline V gives CDR1 MDHEN, CDR2 SYDVKM.